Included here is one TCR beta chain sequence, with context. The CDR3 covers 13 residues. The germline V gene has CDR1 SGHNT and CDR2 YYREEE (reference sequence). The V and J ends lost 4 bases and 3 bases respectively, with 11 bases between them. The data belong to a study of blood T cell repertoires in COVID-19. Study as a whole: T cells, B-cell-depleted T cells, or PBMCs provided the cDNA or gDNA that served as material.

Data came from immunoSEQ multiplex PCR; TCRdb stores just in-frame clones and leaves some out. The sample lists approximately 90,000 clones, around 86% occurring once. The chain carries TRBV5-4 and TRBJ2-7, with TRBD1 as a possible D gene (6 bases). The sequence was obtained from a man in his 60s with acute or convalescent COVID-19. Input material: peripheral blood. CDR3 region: CASSPGVSYEQYF. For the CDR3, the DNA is TGTGCCAGCAGCCCAGGGGTGAGCTACGAGCAGTACTTC.